The rows below give T cell receptor beta chains drawn from one sample of a study of blood T cell repertoires in COVID-19. Clones were sequenced by immunoSEQ multiplex PCR, and TCRdb holds only the in-frame ones, with some missing. The profile shows around 48,000 clones, around 86% of them singletons. Input material: peripheral blood. The receptors stem from a man in his sixties with active or convalescent COVID-19. Both conserved end residues are part of each CDR3. The D gene is left open where the match is weak. Clone size is not always given. Where it is, it says once, few, many or a class for expanded clones.

CDR3 length: 14; V gene: TRBV5-1; J gene: TRBJ1-2; D gene: -; clone size: -; CDR3 DNA: TGCGCCAGCAGCTTGGATCCAGGGCCCTATGGCTACACCTTC; CDR3 protein: CASSLDPGPYGYTF
CDR3 length: 17; V gene: TRBV4-1; J gene: TRBJ1-4; D gene: -; clone size: -; CDR3 DNA: TGCGCCAGCAGCCAAGAGGCAGGGTATGCAACTAATGAAAAACTGTTTTTT; CDR3 protein: CASSQEAGYATNEKLFF
CDR3 length: 14; V gene: TRBV18; J gene: TRBJ1-2; D gene: TRBD1; clone size: -; CDR3 DNA: TGTGCCAGCGCGAGACAGGGGATGCTCGGTGGCTACACCTTC; CDR3 protein: CASARQGMLGGYTF
CDR3 length: 15; V gene: TRBV13; J gene: TRBJ1-1; D gene: TRBD1; clone size: once; CDR3 DNA: TGTGCCAGCAGCTTAGGAGACAGGGGGTTCTCTGAAGCTTTCTTT; CDR3 protein: CASSLGDRGFSEAFF
CDR3 length: 18; V gene: TRBV19; J gene: TRBJ2-6; D gene: -; clone size: -; CDR3 DNA: TGTGCCAGTAGTAAACACCGGGACACGAGCTCTGGGGCCAACGTCCTGACTTTC; CDR3 protein: CASSKHRDTSSGANVLTF
CDR3 length: 14; V gene: TRBV5-5; J gene: TRBJ2-7; D gene: -; clone size: once; CDR3 DNA: TGTGCCAGCAGACTATCAAGCGGGCCGGACGAGCAGTACTTC; CDR3 protein: CASRLSSGPDEQYF
CDR3 length: 13; V gene: TRBV28; J gene: TRBJ2-7; D gene: -; clone size: -; CDR3 DNA: TGTGCCAGCATCAAACAGGACTCCTACGAGCAGTACTTC; CDR3 protein: CASIKQDSYEQYF
CDR3 length: 14; V gene: TRBV21-1; J gene: TRBJ2-2; D gene: -; clone size: -; CDR3 DNA: TGTGCCAGCAGCAAACCAGCGAACACCGGGGAGCTGTTTTTT; CDR3 protein: CASSKPANTGELFF
CDR3 length: 15; V gene: TRBV9; J gene: TRBJ2-3; D gene: -; clone size: -; CDR3 DNA: TGTGCCAGCAGCGTAGAGGCAGGGGGGACAGATACGCAGTATTTT; CDR3 protein: CASSVEAGGTDTQYF
CDR3 length: 14; V gene: TRBV5-1; J gene: TRBJ2-5; D gene: -; clone size: -; CDR3 DNA: TGCGCCAGCAGCTCGGGACATAGTCAAGAGACCCAGTACTTC; CDR3 protein: CASSSGHSQETQYF
CDR3 length: 11; V gene: TRBV19; J gene: TRBJ2-7; D gene: -; clone size: once; CDR3 DNA: TGTGCCAGTAGTGACTACGAAGAGCAGTACTTC; CDR3 protein: CASSDYEEQYF